These 30 T cell receptor beta chains share one sample of origin, sequenced in a study of shared clonotypes between healthy human individuals. CD8 cells regarded as naive lacked CD45RO, were positively chosen for CCR7, and omitted terminally differentiated effector memory CD45RA+ cells. Profiled with immunoSEQ multiplex PCR; TCRdb holds only in-frame clones, not every one. This sample has 2 million to 2.5 million clones, with about 93% found just once. Material: naive CD8+ T cells from PBMCs. The receptors stem from a young man in good health. Some clones in this sample may be carry-over from other donors' samples.

CDR3 DNA sequence: TGTGCCAGCAGCTTAGGGAGCGGGAACAATGAGCAGTTCTTC. Amino acids: CASSLGSGNNEQFF. The chain combines TRBV7-2 with TRBJ2-1; 7 positions match TRBD2. Trimming cost V 1 base and J 5 bases; bases outside gene matches: 2. The CDR3 covers 14 residues. Per germline, CDR1 SGHTA and CDR2 FQGNSA.

The table lists this clone with a count of one. The chain uses TRBV4-3 and TRBJ2-7; 8 bases agree with TRBD2. Per the germline V gene, CDR1 is LGHNA and CDR2 is YSLEER. J lost 4 bases, V lost 3 bases, and 5 bases had no gene match. The CDR3 runs 14 residues. The CDR3 reads CASSQGTRNYEQYF. CDR3 in DNA: TGCGCCAGCAGCCAGGGGACTAGAAATTACGAGCAGTACTTC.

The V gene is TRBV7-9, the J gene TRBJ2-3; D not resolved. Deletions cut 0 bases from V and 3 bases from J, with 13 bases between. The CDR3 totals 16 residues. CDR1 is SEHNR, CDR2 FQNEAQ, per germline (reference sequence). CDR3 residues: CASSLATLLGTDTQYF. Here the CDR3 DNA reads TGTGCCAGCAGCTTAGCGACACTACTGGGTACAGATACGCAGTATTTT.

To note about this clone: Distinct nucleotide sequences in the sample also encode this CDR3. This chain uses TRBV19 with TRBJ1-5; D is perhaps TRBD1 (5 bases). The ends were cut back, 5 bases at V and 0 bases at J, with 8 bases in the middle. Germline lookup yields CDR1 LNHDA and CDR2 SQIVND (reference sequence). The CDR3 totals 14 residues. The CDR3 region has the DNA TGTGCCAGTAGTCTCGGGACTAGCAATCAGCCCCAGCATTTT. Translation: CASSLGTSNQPQHF.

In DNA, the CDR3 is TGTGCCAGCAGCGGCCGGGGACAGGGATCGAACACCGGGGAGCTGTTTTTT. Its protein product is CASSGRGQGSNTGELFF. The chain couples TRBV11-2 to TRBJ2-2, with 9 bases matching TRBD1. Germline V gene data show CDR1 as SGHAT and CDR2 as FQNNGV. The CDR3 loop spans 17 amino acids. V dropped 5 bases and J dropped 0; count of bases not matched to a gene: 7. Looking up the rest from reference TRBV11-2 and TRBJ2-2 gives the full variable domain: EAGVAQSPRYKIIEKRQSVAFWCNPISGHATLYWYQQILGQGPKLLIQFQNNGVVDDSQLPKDRFSAERLKGVDSTLKIQPAKLEDSAVYLCASSGRGQGSNTGELFFGEGSRLTVL.

The CDR3 DNA follows: TGTGCCAGCAGTTACTCGGGGCAGTATAATCAGCCCCAGCATTTT. This gives the protein CASSYSGQYNQPQHF. The V and J genes are TRBV6-6 and TRBJ1-5; D is perhaps TRBD1 (5 bases). Germline V gene lookup returns CDR1 MNHNY and CDR2 SVGAGI (reference sequence). V gave up 0 bases and J gave up 4 bases, with 10 bases separating them. This CDR3 comprises 15 residues.

There are a few counts of this clone. The chain couples TRBV29-1 to TRBJ2-2; D is unresolved. Germline assignment: CDR1 SQVTM and CDR2 ANQGSEA. V lost 2 bases and J 1 base, leaving 5 bases between the germline ends. The length of the CDR3 is 13 residues. In DNA form, the CDR3 reads TGCAGCGTTGAATCGGAGAACACCGGGGAGCTGTTTTTT. Encoded protein: CSVESENTGELFF.

V and J are TRBV14 and TRBJ2-7; D remains unclear. Germline CDR1 SGHDN, CDR2 FVKESK. V was clipped by 4 bases and J by 6 bases, with 13 bases between them. CDR3 size: 13 residues. This chain's CDR3 is CASSPMELREQYF. CDR3 sequence (DNA): TGTGCCAGCAGCCCGATGGAGCTGCGCGAGCAGTACTTC.

This chain connects TRBV7-8 to TRBJ2-1; 9 bases agree with TRBD2. V dropped 8 bases and J dropped 7; count of bases not matched to a gene: 12. The CDR3 totals 15 residues. Per germline, CDR1 SGHVS and CDR2 FQNEAQ. In DNA, the CDR3 is TGTGCCAGCTGTTTAGTGGCGGGAGGGCCAAATGAGCAGTTCTTC. Encoded protein: CASCLVAGGPNEQFF.

The chain has TRBV13 and TRBJ2-7, with a tentative D call TRBD1 (6 bases). The V end was cut by 1 base, the J end by 2 bases, with 15 bases between. The CDR3 is 16 amino acids. The germline CDR1 and CDR2 sequences are PRHDT and FYEKMQ (reference sequence). In DNA form, the CDR3 reads TGTGCCAGCAGCTTAGTAAAGGGTCACAGGGCCTACGAGCAGTACTTC. This encodes CASSLVKGHRAYEQYF.

The V gene is TRBV4-3, the J gene TRBJ2-7; TRBD1 matches 9 bases. This CDR3 is built from 14 residues. With V trimmed by 5 bases and J by 5 bases, 7 bases remained unmatched. Per germline, CDR1 LGHNA and CDR2 YSLEER. The CDR3 bases are TGCGCCAGCAGCGCACAGGGGGCGGCCCACGAGCAGTACTTC. Its translation is CASSAQGAAHEQYF.

The rearrangement links TRBV28 to TRBJ2-1; 7 nucleotides match TRBD1. Unmatched junction bases numbered 8, after V lost 5 bases and J lost 4 bases. The CDR3 contains 15 residues. Per germline, CDR1 MDHEN and CDR2 SYDVKM. The CDR3 region is CASSPVDRRYNEQFF. For the CDR3, the DNA is TGTGCCAGCAGTCCAGTGGACAGGCGGTACAATGAGCAGTTCTTC.

This chain joins TRBV14 and TRBJ2-7, with 8 bases lining up with TRBD2. Germline V lookup: CDR1 SGHDN, CDR2 FVKESK. The CDR3 has 15 residues. Trimming cost V 1 base and J 7 bases; bases outside gene matches: 9. For the CDR3, the DNA is TGTGCCAGCAGCCAAGGGACTAGCAACATCGAAGAGCAGTACTTC. Its translation: CASSQGTSNIEEQYF.

V gene TRBV19 combines with J gene TRBJ2-7, with D possibly matching TRBD2 (5 bases). The CDR3 extends over 12 amino acids. Per germline, CDR1 LNHDA and CDR2 SQIVND (reference sequence). V dropped 5 bases and J dropped 5 bases, with 10 bases sitting between them. The CDR3 sequence: CASSLPGNEQYF. The CDR3 bases are TGTGCCAGTAGTCTCCCGGGAAACGAGCAGTACTTC.

This clone has more than one count but fewer than ten. The rearrangement joins TRBV19 to TRBJ2-7, with a weak D call TRBD2 (5 bases). The CDR3 spans 14 residues. V lost 3 bases and J 4 bases, leaving 13 bases between the germline ends. Per germline, CDR1 LNHDA and CDR2 SQIVND (reference sequence). This CDR3 is CASSMWEKRYEQYF. The DNA of the CDR3 is TGTGCCAGTAGTATGTGGGAGAAGAGGTACGAGCAGTACTTC. The full variable domain, with the rest looked up from reference TRBV19 and TRBJ2-7, is DGGITQSPKYLFRKEGQNVTLSCEQNLNHDAMYWYRQDPGQGLRLIYYSQIVNDFQKGDIAEGYSVSREKKESFPLTVTSAQKNPTAFYLCASSMWEKRYEQYFGPGTRLTVT.

The CDR3 DNA reads as TGTGCCAGCAGCTTAGCCCAGGGTGTCTACAATGAGCAGTTCTTC. Protein sequence: CASSLAQGVYNEQFF. The chain employs TRBV11-2 and TRBJ2-1; D perhaps matches TRBD1 (5 bases). The V end was cut by 1 base, the J end by 3 bases, with 10 bases between. The CDR3 loop spans 15 amino acids. CDR1 is SGHAT and CDR2 is FQNNGV in the germline V gene.

V gene TRBV5-6 combines with J gene TRBJ2-7; perhaps TRBD1 as D (6 bases). CDR1 and CDR2 from the germline V gene are SGHDT and YYEEEE. V was trimmed by 4 bases and J by 3 bases, leaving 14 bases between them. This CDR3 contains 14 residues. The CDR3 reads CASSPWGRGYEQYF. The CDR3, as DNA: TGTGCCAGCAGCCCCTGGGGCAGGGGCTACGAGCAGTACTTC.

The chain links TRBV25-1 to TRBJ2-1; no clear D. V was cut by 4 bases and J by 7 bases, with 8 bases left in between. CDR3 length equals 12 residues. Germline CDR1 is MGHDK and CDR2 is SYGVNS. The CDR3 sequence is CASSVHRNEQFF. The CDR3 DNA follows: TGTGCCAGCAGTGTACACCGTAATGAGCAGTTCTTC.

The chain is built from TRBV18 and TRBJ2-3; TRBD2 aligns across 11 bases. Germline loops: CDR1 KGHSH, CDR2 LQKENI. CDR3 length: 16 amino acids. J lost 2 bases, V lost 4 bases, and 5 bases had no gene match. This CDR3 reads CASSRPGLADTDTQYF. The CDR3 bases are TGTGCCAGCTCACGACCGGGACTAGCGGACACAGATACGCAGTATTTT. Looking up the rest from reference TRBV18 and TRBJ2-3 gives the full variable domain: NAGVMQNPRHLVRRRGQEARLRCSPMKGHSHVYWYRQLPEEGLKFMVYLQKENIIDESGMPKERFSAEFPKEGPSILRIQQVVRGDSAAYFCASSRPGLADTDTQYFGPGTRLTVL.

DNA of the CDR3: TGTGCCTGGAGTGTAGGACAGGGCACTGAAGCTTTCTTT. Translation gives CAWSVGQGTEAFF. The chain links TRBV30 to TRBJ1-1; TRBD1 matches 8 bases. V was pared by 0 bases and J by 4 bases, with 1 base of the junction left unmatched. Germline CDR1 and CDR2: GTSNPN and SVGIG (reference sequence). The CDR3 has 13 residues.

The chain recombines TRBV11-2 with TRBJ1-2; 7 bases match TRBD1. V shed 1 base and J 8 bases; nucleotides not matched to a gene: 4. The CDR3 runs to 13 residues. In germline, CDR1 is SGHAT, CDR2 FQNNGV. CDR3 amino acids: CASSLGPTGGYTF. In DNA form, the CDR3 reads TGTGCCAGCAGCTTAGGTCCGACAGGGGGCTACACCTTC.

This chain joins TRBV15 and TRBJ1-1, with D possibly matching TRBD1 (5 bases). Per germline, CDR1 LNHNV and CDR2 YYDKDF (reference sequence). With 5 bases removed from V and 3 bases from J, the gap between germline ends came to 13 bases. This CDR3 has 14 residues. CDR3 region: CATSPGRTDTEAFF. In DNA, the CDR3 is TGTGCCACCAGCCCGGGGCGCACTGACACTGAAGCTTTCTTT.

J is TRBJ2-7 and V is TRBV7-2, with 10 bases aligning to TRBD1. The germline V gene encodes CDR1 SGHTA and CDR2 FQGNSA. This CDR3 is built from 15 residues. The V gene end was trimmed by 6 bases and the J gene end by 1 base; junction bases not matched to a gene: 6. The CDR3 sequence: CASRGTGDASYEQYF. CDR3 bases: TGTGCCAGCAGGGGGACAGGGGATGCTTCCTACGAGCAGTACTTC.

V gene TRBV19 combines with J gene TRBJ2-7, with TRBD1 matching 8 bases. The CDR3 extends over 14 amino acids. CDR1 is LNHDA, CDR2 SQIVND, per germline (reference sequence). V lost 5 bases and J lost 6; bases outside the gene matches: 9. CDR3 nucleotide sequence: TGTGCCAGTAGTCCAGGGGGCGAGTTTACCGAGCAGTACTTC. This sequence encodes CASSPGGEFTEQYF.

The gene calls are TRBV29-1 and TRBJ1-2, with D uncertain. Trimming removed 4 bases at V and 2 bases at J, with 14 bases between. The CDR3 sequence is 14 residues long. Germline V CDR1 and CDR2: SQVTM, ANQGSEA. The CDR3 here is CSVVRQAANYGYTF. The CDR3 DNA reads TGCAGCGTTGTTCGCCAGGCCGCGAACTATGGCTACACCTTC.

The rearrangement joins TRBV5-1 to TRBJ1-1; unclear D gene. Germline V gene sequence: CDR1 SGHRS, CDR2 YFSETQ. The CDR3 is 14 amino acids. V dropped 2 bases and J dropped 5 bases, with 13 bases sitting between them. The CDR3 DNA follows: TGCGCCAGCAGCTTCGGAGGGCCGTGGACTGAAGCTTTCTTT. Amino acid sequence: CASSFGGPWTEAFF.

J is TRBJ1-2 and V is TRBV7-9; D is uncertain. Germline V gene lookup returns CDR1 SEHNR and CDR2 FQNEAQ (reference sequence). CDR3 size: 13 residues. V gave up 5 bases and J gave up 1 base, with 8 bases separating them. The CDR3 loop is CASSDPHNYGYTF. CDR3 nucleotide sequence: TGTGCCAGCAGCGACCCACATAACTATGGCTACACCTTC.

The J gene is TRBJ2-2, the V gene TRBV29-1; 7 nucleotides line up with TRBD1. J gave up 6 bases and V 4 bases, and 8 bases lay outside the gene matches. Germline loops: CDR1 SQVTM, CDR2 ANQGSEA. This CDR3 region has 14 residues. The CDR3 nucleotides read TGCAGCGTTGGAGGGGGCGATAAGGCCGGGGAGCTGTTTTTT. The encoded protein is CSVGGGDKAGELFF.

V and J are TRBV19 and TRBJ2-7, with 8 bases identical to TRBD1. With 5 bases clipped from V and 0 bases from J, the junction kept 3 bases outside the gene matches. Per the germline V gene, CDR1 is LNHDA and CDR2 is SQIVND (reference sequence). This CDR3 has 14 residues. CDR3 DNA: TGTGCCAGTAGTGAACAGGGGGACTCCTACGAGCAGTACTTC. Translated: CASSEQGDSYEQYF.

On this clone itself: The junction departs from germline at one end; a sequencing error may be responsible. This sequence joins TRBV7-9 and TRBJ1-2; TRBD1 matches 8 bases. Germline-derived CDR1 and CDR2 are SEHNR and FQNEAQ (reference sequence). This CDR3 contains 14 residues. DNA for the CDR3: TGTGCCAGAAGCTTGTGGACAGGGTCCTATGGCTACACCTTC. Translated: CARSLWTGSYGYTF.